These 11 T cell receptor beta chains originate from one sample sequenced in a study of cytomegalovirus exposure and HLA in healthy donors. Primers for the PCR totalled 60 Vbeta and 13 Jbeta. Repertoires were generated with immunoSEQ multiplex PCR, while TCRdb's copy carries only in-frame clones and drops some. Among 200,000 to 250,000 clones listed, 60% to 85% were seen once. The sample was PBMCs. Receptor source: a man aged 40-55 years in good health and CMV-seronegative.

The chain joins TRBV25-1 to TRBJ2-5, with TRBD1 identical over 9 bases. This CDR3 comprises 14 residues. V lost 4 bases, J lost 7 bases, and 7 bases stayed unmatched. The germline V gene has CDR1 MGHDK and CDR2 SYGVNS. The CDR3 loop is CASSVWTGAGTQYF. The CDR3 nucleotides are TGTGCCAGCAGTGTTTGGACAGGGGCGGGGACCCAGTACTTC.

This clone appeared once. This chain uses TRBV5-1 with TRBJ2-7, with TRBD2 matching 8 bases. The CDR3 extends over 14 amino acids. Germline V gene data show CDR1 as SGHRS and CDR2 as YFSETQ. Germline trimming cut 1 base from V and 4 bases from J; bases unmatched to any gene: 4. The CDR3 loop reads CASSLNSGSYEQYF. The CDR3 DNA reads TGCGCCAGCAGCTTGAACAGCGGGAGTTACGAGCAGTACTTC.

This clone has only a few counts. This sequence joins TRBV7-9 and TRBJ1-4; TRBD1 aligns across 10 bases. Germline V gene data show CDR1 as SEHNR and CDR2 as FQNEAQ (reference sequence). V lost 5 bases, J lost 5 bases, and 2 bases stayed unmatched. The CDR3 totals 14 residues. CDR3 loop: CASSPGQGNEKLFF. The CDR3 nucleotides read TGTGCCAGCAGCCCGGGACAGGGGAATGAAAAACTGTTTTTT.

The chain links TRBV27 to TRBJ1-2, with 10 nucleotides matching TRBD1. V dropped 4 bases and J dropped 5; count of bases not matched to a gene: 10. The germline V gene has CDR1 MNHEY and CDR2 SMNVEV (reference sequence). CDR3 length: 16 amino acids. CDR3 sequence: CASSSLPRQGAYGYTF. The CDR3 region has the DNA TGTGCCAGCAGTTCCCTTCCCAGACAGGGGGCTTATGGCTACACCTTC.

The genes are TRBV2 and TRBJ2-1, with D maybe TRBD2 (6 bases). V lost 4 bases to trimming and J lost 2 bases, with 9 bases between them. The germline gives CDR1 SNHLY, CDR2 FYNNEI. The CDR3 length is 14 residues. The CDR3 DNA follows: TGTGCCAGCAGTGGGAGGGCCACCTACAATGAGCAGTTCTTC. It specifies CASSGRATYNEQFF.

The gene calls are TRBV7-8 and TRBJ1-2; a possible D gene is TRBD1 (5 bases). Deletions cut 4 bases from V and 6 bases from J, with 9 bases between. Germline CDR1 and CDR2: SGHVS and FQNEAQ. The CDR3 runs to 12 residues. In nucleotides, the CDR3 is TGTGCCAGCAGCTCGACAGCTAATGGCTACACCTTC. Translating it yields CASSSTANGYTF.

As DNA, the CDR3 is TGTGCCAGCAGTGGACAGGGTACCTATAATTCACCCCTCCACTTT. Translating it yields CASSGQGTYNSPLHF. The chain couples TRBV6-1 to TRBJ1-6; 7 bases are shared with TRBD1. V lost 4 bases and J lost 2; bases outside the gene matches: 2. The CDR3 extends over 15 amino acids. Per germline, CDR1 MNHNS and CDR2 SASEGT.

The rearrangement uses TRBV18 and TRBJ2-5; 9 bases fit TRBD2. This CDR3 comprises 16 residues. The junction had 7 bases not matched to a gene; V was cut back by 0 bases and J by 5 bases. Per germline, CDR1 KGHSH and CDR2 LQKENI. The CDR3 sequence: CASSPPVSGRWETQYF. The DNA for the CDR3 is TGTGCCAGCTCACCACCGGTTAGCGGGAGATGGGAGACCCAGTACTTC.

V gene TRBV10-1 combines with J gene TRBJ1-5, with TRBD1 identical over 8 bases. The CDR3 is 18 residues long. The V gene's germline CDR1 is WNHNN and CDR2 SYGVQD (reference sequence). V dropped 3 bases and J dropped 7; count of bases not matched to a gene: 17. CDR3 bases: TGCGCCAGCAGTGAATCCCGACAGGGGAGAACCCCGGGACAGCCCCAGCATTTT. Protein sequence: CASSESRQGRTPGQPQHF.

The chain carries TRBV5-6 and TRBJ2-3; 8 bases match TRBD2. Germline CDR1 reads SGHDT; CDR2 reads YYEEEE. Germline trimming cut 3 bases from V and 1 base from J; bases unmatched to any gene: 7. This CDR3 is built from 16 residues. For the CDR3, the DNA is TGTGCCAGCAGCTCATGGGACGGGGGGGGCACAGATACGCAGTATTTT. It codes for CASSSWDGGGTDTQYF.

The chain joins TRBV7-2 to TRBJ2-2, with 7 bases aligning to TRBD2. The CDR3 has 16 amino acids. The germline V gene has CDR1 SGHTA and CDR2 FQGNSA. The V segment lost 5 bases and the J segment 1 base; nucleotides outside the gene matches: 7. As DNA, the CDR3 is TGTGCCAGCAGCCGCGGGGGAGCGGAGAACACCGGGGAGCTGTTTTTT. It is translated as CASSRGGAENTGELFF. Supplemented by reference TRBV7-2 and TRBJ2-2, the full variable domain reads GAGVSQSPSNKVTEKGKDVELRCDPISGHTALYWYRQSLGQGLEFLIYFQGNSAPDKSGLPSDRFSAERTGGSVSTLTIQRTQQEDSAVYLCASSRGGAENTGELFFGEGSRLTVL.